The 27 T cell receptor beta chains below were found in one sample sequenced in a study of T cell repertoires in cytomegalovirus infection. TCRdb fed the reads into MiXCR, producing one record per CDR3 protein. The table lists 300,000 to 400,000 distinct CDR3 sequences, 25% to 30% of them singletons, with about 20% in the top ten. Antigens for these TCRs are unknown. The sequenced sample was cultured PBMCs, obtained from culture after CMV antigen stimulation. These receptors were obtained from a human donor in good health (CMV status not recorded). Some clones in this sample may be carry-over from other donors' samples.

The gene calls are TRBV12-3 or TRBV12-4 and TRBJ1-5; D is possibly TRBD1 (5 bases). Trimming removed 6 bases from V and 4 bases from J, with 13 bases in between. This CDR3 contains 14 residues. The CDR3: CASRLRQTNQPQHF. DNA of the CDR3: TGTGCCAGCAGGCTTCGACAGACTAATCAGCCCCAGCATTTT.

The J gene is TRBJ1-4, the V gene TRBV7-6; D is uncertain. Germline CDR1 and CDR2: SGHVS and FNYEAQ. The CDR3 runs 16 residues. V was shortened by 0 bases and J by 0 bases, with 8 bases between the two germline ends. DNA for the CDR3: TGTGCCAGCAGCTTAGCGCGACGGGCAACTAATGAAAAACTGTTTTTT. It encodes CASSLARRATNEKLFF. Filled out from reference TRBV7-6 and TRBJ1-4, the complete variable domain reads GAGVSQSPRYKVTKRGQDVALRCDPISGHVSLYWYRQALGQGPEFLTYFNYEAQQDKSGLPNDRFSAERPEGSISTLTIQRTEQRDSAMYRCASSLARRATNEKLFFGSGTQLSVL.

The chain is built from TRBV19 and TRBJ1-5; 7 positions match TRBD1. CDR3 size: 16 residues. Germline V gene lookup returns CDR1 LNHDA and CDR2 SQIVND (reference sequence). With V trimmed by 4 bases and J by 2 bases, 8 bases remained unmatched. This chain's CDR3 is CASSRDRVLGNQPQHF. In DNA form, the CDR3 reads TGTGCCAGTAGTAGAGACAGGGTGCTGGGCAATCAGCCCCAGCATTTT.

This clonotype was seen a handful of times. The chain is built from TRBV19 and TRBJ2-7; a weak D match, TRBD1 (5 bases). V was clipped by 5 bases and J by 3 bases, with 17 bases between them. Germline CDR1 is LNHDA and CDR2 is SQIVND (reference sequence). CDR3 length: 15 amino acids. The DNA for the CDR3 is TGTGCCAGTAGTCCCGTGCAAGGGGCAGTCTACGAGCAGTACTTC. This codes for CASSPVQGAVYEQYF.

The genes are TRBV9 and TRBJ2-3; D possibly corresponds to TRBD2 (5 bases). Trimming shortened V by 2 bases and J by 0 bases, and 13 bases separated the two germline ends. The CDR3 loop spans 16 amino acids. Looked up from germline, CDR1 is SGDLS and CDR2 is YYNGEE. CDR3 region: CASSVEGTSSTDTQYF. CDR3 sequence (DNA): TGTGCCAGCAGCGTCGAGGGTACCTCTAGCACAGATACGCAGTATTTT.

This clonotype was recorded at least ten times. The chain combines TRBV12-3 or TRBV12-4 with TRBJ1-4, with 10 nucleotides matching TRBD1. V was clipped by 5 bases and J by 10 bases; unmatched bases: 10. The CDR3 length is 15 residues. DNA of the CDR3: TGTGCCAGCAGTGTTTCCGGGACAGGGGACGGAAAACTGTTTTTT. Residues: CASSVSGTGDGKLFF.

As DNA, the CDR3 is TGTGCCAGCAGTTCCCCTTTGGACCAGTACTTC. Residues: CASSSPLDQYF. The gene calls are TRBV28 and TRBJ2-7; D unresolved. Looked up from germline, CDR1 is MDHEN and CDR2 is SYDVKM. CDR3 length: 11 residues. V was clipped by 4 bases and J by 10 bases, with 11 bases between them.

In this sample, this clonotype turned up a few times. The V gene is TRBV19, the J gene TRBJ1-2; 7 bases line up with TRBD1. Looked up from germline, CDR1 is LNHDA and CDR2 is SQIVND (reference sequence). This CDR3 spans 13 amino acids. V dropped 7 bases and J dropped 4; count of bases not matched to a gene: 6. This chain's CDR3 is CASTDRRSYGYTF. The CDR3, as DNA: TGTGCCAGTACGGACAGGCGATCCTATGGCTACACCTTC.

The chain carries TRBV10-3 and TRBJ1-2; 9 positions match TRBD1. There are 14 residues in the CDR3. With V trimmed by 5 bases and J by 4 bases, 5 bases remained unmatched. CDR1 ENHRY and CDR2 SYGVKD come from the germline V gene. In DNA form, the CDR3 reads TGTGCCATCAGTACTACAGGGGGCGGCTATGGCTACACCTTC. Amino acids: CAISTTGGGYGYTF.

This rearrangement joins TRBV12-5 to TRBJ2-2; D might be TRBD1 or TRBD2, each matching 5 bases. The CDR3 runs 18 residues. Trimming pared 5 bases from V and 4 bases from J, leaving 23 bases between. Germline V gene lookup returns CDR1 LGHNT and CDR2 FRNRAP. Written as DNA, the CDR3 is TGTGCTAGTGGTCGGGGCAGGGAAATTTCCCTTGGCACCGGGGAGCTGTTTTTT. Its protein product is CASGRGREISLGTGELFF.

In this sample, this clonotype turned up a few times. J is TRBJ1-1 and V is TRBV10-3, with D uncertain. Trimming cost V 3 bases and J 1 base, with 9 bases left between them. The germline V gene encodes CDR1 ENHRY and CDR2 SYGVKD. The CDR3 is 14 residues long. CDR3 region: CAISERERNTEAFF. The CDR3, as DNA: TGTGCCATCAGTGAAAGAGAACGGAACACTGAAGCTTTCTTT.

This clonotype occurred a few times. CDR3 sequence reads: CASSLRIAGGYYEQYF. The CDR3 bases are TGTGCCAGCAGCCTCAGAATAGCGGGAGGTTACTACGAGCAGTACTTC. The rearrangement links TRBV7-2 to TRBJ2-7; 10 bases align to TRBD2. CDR3 length equals 16 residues. The trim removed 5 bases at V and 3 bases at J, leaving 10 bases unmatched. Germline values: CDR1 SGHTA, CDR2 FQGNSA.

This chain uses TRBV6-1 with TRBJ2-1; the D gene could be TRBD1 or TRBD2 (5 bases each). Germline CDR1 MNHNS, CDR2 SASEGT. The length of the CDR3 is 15 residues. Trimming pared 3 bases from V and 9 bases from J, leaving 18 bases between. DNA for the CDR3: TGTGCCAGCAGTGAGGCAGGGAGTGAATGGAGTGAGCAGTTCTTC. Translation gives CASSEAGSEWSEQFF.

The CDR3 here is CASSTRLARNEQFF. In DNA form, the CDR3 reads TGTGCCAGCAGTACCCGTTTGGCCCGCAATGAGCAGTTCTTC. This sequence joins TRBV6-6 and TRBJ2-1, with unresolved D. Germline CDR1 reads MNHNY; CDR2 reads SVGAGI (reference sequence). V lost 5 bases to trimming and J lost 6 bases, with 14 bases between them. The CDR3 spans 14 residues.

This clonotype was counted a few times. The J gene is TRBJ2-5, the V gene TRBV7-8, with 7 bases that match TRBD2. Germline values: CDR1 SGHVS, CDR2 FQNEAQ. This CDR3 contains 19 residues. The trim removed 0 bases at V and 5 bases at J, leaving 18 bases unmatched. Written as DNA, the CDR3 is TGTGCCAGCAGCTTAGCGTTGGTCGGGGAGGGCCTGGGGAGCGAGACCCAGTACTTC. Translation gives CASSLALVGEGLGSETQYF.

This clonotype was counted between two and nine times. The V and J genes are TRBV20-1 and TRBJ1-4; D is undetermined. Germline CDR1 DFQATT, CDR2 SNEGSKA (reference sequence). Trimming removed 5 bases at V and 10 bases at J, with 14 bases between. The CDR3 totals 12 residues. CDR3 sequence (DNA): TGCAGTGCTTACACGGCGGCTCGAAAACTGTTTTTT. It yields the protein CSAYTAARKLFF.

The chain couples TRBV11-2 to TRBJ1-1; 7 nucleotides line up with TRBD1. Trimming took 3 bases from V and 0 from J; bases not matched to a gene: 4. Looked up from germline, CDR1 is SGHAT and CDR2 is FQNNGV. CDR3 size: 15 residues. The CDR3 sequence: CASSFSGQLNTEAFF. The CDR3 nucleotides are TGTGCCAGCAGCTTCTCGGGACAGCTGAACACTGAAGCTTTCTTT.

This clonotype was found many times. V gene TRBV7-8 combines with J gene TRBJ2-4, with 11 nucleotides matching TRBD2. V lost 5 bases to trimming and J lost 0 bases; unmatched junction nucleotides: 15. The germline gives CDR1 SGHVS, CDR2 FQNEAQ. The CDR3 covers 20 residues. The CDR3 loop is CASSAGTSGGGLLAKNIQYF. The DNA for the CDR3 is TGTGCCAGCAGCGCCGGGACTAGCGGTGGGGGGCTCCTAGCCAAAAACATTCAGTACTTC. Supplemented by reference TRBV7-8 and TRBJ2-4, the full variable domain reads GAGVSQSPRYKVAKRGQDVALRCDPISGHVSLFWYQQALGQGPEFLTYFQNEAQLDKSGLPSDRFFAERPEGSVSTLKIQRTQQEDSAVYLCASSAGTSGGGLLAKNIQYFGAGTRLSVL.

This chain uses TRBV7-2 with TRBJ1-5, with D uncertain. The V end was cut by 5 bases, the J end by 0 bases, with 11 bases between. The CDR3 runs to 15 residues. CDR1 is SGHTA and CDR2 is FQGNSA in the germline V gene. The CDR3 DNA reads as TGTGCCAGCAGCCAGGACGGAGATAGCAATCAGCCCCAGCATTTT. This translates into CASSQDGDSNQPQHF.

The V gene is TRBV19, the J gene TRBJ1-5, with a tentative D call TRBD1 (6 bases). V dropped 6 bases and J dropped 0 bases, with 18 bases sitting between them. The germline V gene encodes CDR1 LNHDA and CDR2 SQIVND (reference sequence). This CDR3 has 17 amino acids. The CDR3 here is CASSSTRDIYSNQPQHF. DNA of the CDR3: TGTGCCAGTAGCTCCACCCGGGACATCTATAGCAATCAGCCCCAGCATTTT. The full variable domain, in which reference TRBV19 and TRBJ1-5 provide the parts outside the CDR3, is DGGITQSPKYLFRKEGQNVTLSCEQNLNHDAMYWYRQDPGQGLRLIYYSQIVNDFQKGDIAEGYSVSREKKESFPLTVTSAQKNPTAFYLCASSSTRDIYSNQPQHFGDGTRLSIL.

There are a few counts of this clonotype. This chain connects TRBV2 to TRBJ1-5; tentative D call: TRBD1 (6 bases). V lost 6 bases and J lost 14, with 17 bases in between. The CDR3 contains 12 residues. CDR1 and CDR2 (germline): SNHLY, FYNNEI. CDR3 in amino acids: CASRFQGGQEHF. The CDR3, as DNA: TGTGCCAGCAGATTCCAAGGGGGACAAGAGCATTTT.

Only a few counts were recorded for this clonotype. This rearrangement joins TRBV20-1 to TRBJ2-7, with 8 bases fitting TRBD2. The CDR3 runs to 13 residues. Trimming at V came to 3 bases and at J to 2 bases, leaving 3 bases not matched to a gene. CDR1 and CDR2 from the germline V gene are DFQATT and SNEGSKA (reference sequence). Written as DNA, the CDR3 is TGCAGTGCTAGTAGCGGGGTTACCTACGAGCAGTACTTC. Amino acid sequence: CSASSGVTYEQYF.

This chain uses TRBV2 with TRBJ2-5; D gene uncertain. The V gene lost 3 bases and the J gene lost 5 bases, with 13 bases spanning the gap. CDR1 and CDR2 (germline): SNHLY, FYNNEI. The length of the CDR3 is 14 residues. In nucleotides, the CDR3 is TGTGCCAGCAGTGACGCCTGGGCAGTGGAGACCCAGTACTTC. Translation gives CASSDAWAVETQYF. Full variable domain (remainder filled in from reference TRBV2 and TRBJ2-5): EPEVTQTPSHQVTQMGQEVILRCVPISNHLYFYWYRQILGQKVEFLVSFYNNEISEKSEIFDDQFSVERPDGSNFTLKIRSTKLEDSAMYFCASSDAWAVETQYFGPGTRLLVL.

The sample holds a few counts of this clonotype. This sequence joins TRBV7-8 and TRBJ2-1; 10 bases are a match to TRBD2. The CDR3 has 17 residues. Germline-derived CDR1 and CDR2 are SGHVS and FQNEAQ. With 5 bases clipped from V and 0 bases from J, the junction kept 7 bases outside the gene matches. CDR3 sequence: CASSPLAGVSSYNEQFF. CDR3 DNA sequence: TGTGCCAGCAGCCCTCTAGCGGGGGTGAGCTCCTACAATGAGCAGTTCTTC.

This chain joins TRBV9 and TRBJ1-3; 10 bases line up with TRBD1. Germline V gene sequence: CDR1 SGDLS, CDR2 YYNGEE. The V gene end was trimmed by 2 bases and the J gene end by 4 bases; junction bases not matched to a gene: 6. The CDR3 runs to 16 residues. CDR3 amino acids: CASSVDGTGDGNTIYF. The CDR3, as DNA: TGTGCCAGCAGCGTGGACGGGACAGGGGACGGAAACACCATATATTTT.

Many counts were recorded for this clonotype. The chain links TRBV7-2 to TRBJ2-3; 11 nucleotides align to TRBD2. CDR3 size: 15 residues. With V trimmed by 6 bases and J by 4 bases, 6 bases remained unmatched. Germline loops: CDR1 SGHTA, CDR2 FQGNSA. This CDR3 is CASRRLAGLPDTQYF. DNA of the CDR3: TGTGCCAGCAGGCGACTAGCGGGGTTACCAGATACGCAGTATTTT.

There are a few counts of this clonotype. The chain is built from TRBV7-3 and TRBJ1-1; D not resolved. The length of the CDR3 is 13 residues. Germline V CDR1 and CDR2: SGHTA, FQGTGA. V lost 4 bases to trimming and J lost 8 bases, with 14 bases between them. The CDR3 sequence: CASSSQRPGEAFF. The DNA for the CDR3 is TGTGCCAGCAGCTCCCAACGGCCGGGCGAAGCTTTCTTT. Full variable domain (missing parts from reference TRBV7-3 and TRBJ1-1): GAGVSQTPSNKVTEKGKYVELRCDPISGHTALYWYRQSLGQGPEFLIYFQGTGAADDSGLPNDRFFAVRPEGSVSTLKIQRTERGDSAVYLCASSSQRPGEAFFGQGTRLTVV.